This T cell receptor (beta chain) was retrieved from a study of OX40 agonist ivuxolimab in advanced cancers. Study-level background: From 23 to 79 years was the age range, with a mean of 60 years, and 70% to 85% were male.

Trimming left V 6 bases short and J 5 bases short, with 10 bases between. In germline, CDR1 is LNHDA, CDR2 SQIVND (reference sequence). This CDR3 is 13 amino acids long. At baseline, cycle 4 day 1, and cycle 7 day 1, blood was sampled. Regarding the study as a whole: Expanded peripheral T-cell antigen specificity went undetermined. There was clonal expansion of CD4+ and CD8+ blood T cells by week 6 at 0.1 to 3.0 mg/kg.

TCRdb's table, derived via immunoSEQ multiplex PCR, lists solely in-frame clones and lacks some. The repertoire holds around 68,000 clones, around 93% seen once, with approximately 1% in the top ten. Remarks on this clone: The antigen is undetermined.

This material consisted of CD4+ or CD8+ T cells sorted from blood, taken in a trial of the OX40 agonist ivuxolimab. The sequence derives from an adult with an advanced solid tumor such as melanoma, head and neck, liver or kidney cancer. The chain recombines TRBV19 with TRBJ2-2; D not resolved. The CDR3 sequence is CASRWGRTGELFF. The CDR3 DNA is TGTGCCAGTAGATGGGGTAGGACCGGGGAGCTGTTTTTT.